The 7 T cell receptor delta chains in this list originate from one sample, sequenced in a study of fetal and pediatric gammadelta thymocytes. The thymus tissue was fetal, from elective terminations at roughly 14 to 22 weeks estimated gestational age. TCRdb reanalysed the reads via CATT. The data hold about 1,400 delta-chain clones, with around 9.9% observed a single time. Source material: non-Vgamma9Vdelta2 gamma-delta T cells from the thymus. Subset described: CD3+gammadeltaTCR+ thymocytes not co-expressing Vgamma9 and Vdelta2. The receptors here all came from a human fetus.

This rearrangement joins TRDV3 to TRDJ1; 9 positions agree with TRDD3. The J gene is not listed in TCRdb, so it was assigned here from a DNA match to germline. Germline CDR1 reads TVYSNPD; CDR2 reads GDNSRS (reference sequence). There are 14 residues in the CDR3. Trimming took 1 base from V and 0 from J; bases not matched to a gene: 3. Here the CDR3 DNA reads TGTGCCTTTACTGGGGGATCGTACACCGATAAACTCATCTTT. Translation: CAFTGGSYTDKLIF.

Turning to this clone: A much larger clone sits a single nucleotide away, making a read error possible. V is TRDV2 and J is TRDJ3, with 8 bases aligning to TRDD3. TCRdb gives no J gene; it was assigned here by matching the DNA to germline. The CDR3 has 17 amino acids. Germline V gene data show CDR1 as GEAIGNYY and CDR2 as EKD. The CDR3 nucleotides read TGTGCCTGTGACACCTTGGGGGATTCCTGGGACACCCGGCAGATGTTTTTC. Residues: CACDTLGDSWDTRQMFF.

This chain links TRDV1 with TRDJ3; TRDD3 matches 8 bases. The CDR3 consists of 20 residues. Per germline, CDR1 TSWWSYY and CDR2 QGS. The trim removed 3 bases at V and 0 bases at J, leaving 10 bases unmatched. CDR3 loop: CALGELTGGHSSWDTRQMFF. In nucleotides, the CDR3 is TGTGCTCTTGGGGAGCTTACTGGGGGCCACAGCTCCTGGGACACCCGACAGATGTTTTTC.

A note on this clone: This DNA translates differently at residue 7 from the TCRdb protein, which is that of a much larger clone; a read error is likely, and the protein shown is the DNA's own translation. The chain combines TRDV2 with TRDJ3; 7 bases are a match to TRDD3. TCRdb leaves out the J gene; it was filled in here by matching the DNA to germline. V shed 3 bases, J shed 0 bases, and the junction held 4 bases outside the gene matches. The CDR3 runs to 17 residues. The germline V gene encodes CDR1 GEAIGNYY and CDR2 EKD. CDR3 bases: TGTGCCTGTGACTGGGGGAAAAGCTCCTGGGACACCCGACAGATGTTTTTC. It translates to CACDWGKSSWDTRQMFF.

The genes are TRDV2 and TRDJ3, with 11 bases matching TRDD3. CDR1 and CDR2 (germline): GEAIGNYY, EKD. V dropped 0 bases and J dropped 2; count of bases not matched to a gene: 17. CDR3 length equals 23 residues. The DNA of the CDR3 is TGTGCCTGTGACACCTTTACGCTTACTGGGGGATATCTCCCAACCTGGGACACCCGACAGATGTTTTTC. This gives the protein CACDTFTLTGGYLPTWDTRQMFF.

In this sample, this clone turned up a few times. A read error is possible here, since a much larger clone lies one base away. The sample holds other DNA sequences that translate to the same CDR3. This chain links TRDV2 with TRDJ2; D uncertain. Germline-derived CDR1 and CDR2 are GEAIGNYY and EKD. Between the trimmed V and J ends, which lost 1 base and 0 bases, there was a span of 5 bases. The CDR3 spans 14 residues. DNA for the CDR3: TGTGCCTGTGACACTGGAGCTTTGACAGCACAACTCTTCTTT. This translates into CACDTGALTAQLFF.

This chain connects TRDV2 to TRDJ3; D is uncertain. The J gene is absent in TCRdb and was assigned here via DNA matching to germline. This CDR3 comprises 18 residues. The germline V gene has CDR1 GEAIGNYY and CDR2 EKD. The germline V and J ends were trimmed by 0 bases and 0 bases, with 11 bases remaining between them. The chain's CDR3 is CACDTERDSSWDTRQMFF. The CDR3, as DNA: TGTGCCTGTGACACCGAGAGGGACAGCTCCTGGGACACCCGACAGATGTTTTTC.